This TCR beta chain originates from a study of PD-L1 blockade in urothelial cancer. Study-level background: Atezolizumab 1,200 mg was given intravenously every 3 weeks, starting 2014. Whole-study results and caveats: Expansion of tumor-associated blood clones at 3 weeks was greater in durable-benefit patients.

Indicated time point: peripheral blood 6 weeks after treatment start. Into every PCR, synthetic TCR analog templates were spiked. The data were produced by immunoSEQ multiplex PCR, yet TCRdb's version contains in-frame clones alone and is incomplete. The sample records about 40,000 clones, 70% to 90% being singletons. The germline V gene has CDR1 SGHTA and CDR2 FQGNSA. The CDR3 extends over 15 amino acids. The ends lost 4 bases at V and 4 bases at J; junction bases unmatched: 4. Points on this clone: The target antigen is unknown.

The TCR was taken from a man between 65 and 85 years old with urothelial cancer. This sample comprised PBMCs, obtained around atezolizumab (anti-PD-L1) treatment. The chain links TRBV7-2 to TRBJ1-4; 9 nucleotides align to TRBD1. The CDR3 reads CASSSRDRDNEKLFF. The CDR3 DNA sequence: TGTGCCAGCAGCTCCCGGGACAGGGATAATGAAAAACTGTTTTTT.